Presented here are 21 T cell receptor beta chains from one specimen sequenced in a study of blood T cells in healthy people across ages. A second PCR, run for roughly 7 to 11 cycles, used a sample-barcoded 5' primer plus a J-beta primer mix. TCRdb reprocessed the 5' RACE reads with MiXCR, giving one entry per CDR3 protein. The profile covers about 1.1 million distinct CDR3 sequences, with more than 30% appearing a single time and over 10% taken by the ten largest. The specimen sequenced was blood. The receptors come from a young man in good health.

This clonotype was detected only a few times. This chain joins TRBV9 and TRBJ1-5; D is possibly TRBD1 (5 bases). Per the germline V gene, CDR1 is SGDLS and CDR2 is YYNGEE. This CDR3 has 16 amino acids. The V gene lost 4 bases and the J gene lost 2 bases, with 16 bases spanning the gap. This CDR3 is CASSSGGGSGNQPQHF. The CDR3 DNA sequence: TGTGCCAGCAGCTCAGGTGGGGGATCGGGCAATCAGCCCCAGCATTTT. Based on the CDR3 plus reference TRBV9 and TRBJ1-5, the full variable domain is DSGVTQTPKHLITATGQRVTLRCSPRSGDLSVYWYQQSLDQGLQFLIQYYNGEERAKGNILERFSAQQFPDLHSELNLSSLELGDSALYFCASSSGGGSGNQPQHFGDGTRLSIL.

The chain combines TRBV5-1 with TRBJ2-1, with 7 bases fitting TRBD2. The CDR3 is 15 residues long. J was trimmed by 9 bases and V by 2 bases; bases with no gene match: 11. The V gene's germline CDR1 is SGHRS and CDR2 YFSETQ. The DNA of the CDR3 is TGCGCCAGCAGCTTTGGGCGGGGGTTCTCGGCTGAGCAGTTCTTC. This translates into CASSFGRGFSAEQFF.

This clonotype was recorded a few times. CDR3 in amino acids: CSANPGDYGYTF. CDR3 nucleotide sequence: TGCAGTGCTAATCCGGGGGACTATGGCTACACCTTC. The chain combines TRBV20-1 with TRBJ1-2; maybe TRBD1 (5 bases). Trimming removed 4 bases from V and 3 bases from J, with 9 bases in between. Looked up from germline, CDR1 is DFQATT and CDR2 is SNEGSKA (reference sequence). The CDR3 contains 12 residues.

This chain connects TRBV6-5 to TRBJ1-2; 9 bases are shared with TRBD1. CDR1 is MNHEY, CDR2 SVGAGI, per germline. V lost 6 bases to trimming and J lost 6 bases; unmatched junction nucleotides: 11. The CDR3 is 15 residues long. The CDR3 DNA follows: TGTGCCAGCAGAACCAAATACAGGGGGCTAGATGGCTACACCTTC. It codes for CASRTKYRGLDGYTF.

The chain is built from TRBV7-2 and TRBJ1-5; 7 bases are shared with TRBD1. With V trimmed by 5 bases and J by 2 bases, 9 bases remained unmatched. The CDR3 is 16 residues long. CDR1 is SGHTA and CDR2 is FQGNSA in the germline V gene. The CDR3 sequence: CASSERGLTGNQPQHF. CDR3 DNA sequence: TGTGCCAGCAGCGAAAGGGGGCTCACTGGCAATCAGCCCCAGCATTTT.

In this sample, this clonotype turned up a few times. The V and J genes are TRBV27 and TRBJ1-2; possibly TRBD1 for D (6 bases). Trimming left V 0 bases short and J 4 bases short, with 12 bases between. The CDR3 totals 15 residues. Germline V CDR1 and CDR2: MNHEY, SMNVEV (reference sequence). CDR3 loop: CASSLSGGLVYGYTF. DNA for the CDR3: TGTGCCAGCAGTTTATCGGGGGGCTTGGTCTATGGCTACACCTTC.

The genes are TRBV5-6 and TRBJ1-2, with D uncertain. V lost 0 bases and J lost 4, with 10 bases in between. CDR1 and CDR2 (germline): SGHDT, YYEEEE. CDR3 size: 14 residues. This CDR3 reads CASSLVVVTYGYTF. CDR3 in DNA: TGTGCCAGCAGCTTGGTGGTGGTTACCTATGGCTACACCTTC.

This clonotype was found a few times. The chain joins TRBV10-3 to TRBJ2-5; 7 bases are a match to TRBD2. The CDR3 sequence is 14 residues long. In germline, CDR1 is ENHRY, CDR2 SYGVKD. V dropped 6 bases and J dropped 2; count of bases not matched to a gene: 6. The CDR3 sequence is CAIREAGKQETQYF. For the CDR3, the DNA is TGTGCCATCAGGGAAGCGGGGAAACAAGAGACCCAGTACTTC.

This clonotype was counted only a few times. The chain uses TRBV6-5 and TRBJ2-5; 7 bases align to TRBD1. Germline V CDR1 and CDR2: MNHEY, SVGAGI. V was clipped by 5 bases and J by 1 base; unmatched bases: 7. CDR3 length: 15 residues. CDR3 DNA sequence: TGTGCCAGCAGTCACAGGGGTACCACCCAAGAGACCCAGTACTTC. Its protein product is CASSHRGTTQETQYF.

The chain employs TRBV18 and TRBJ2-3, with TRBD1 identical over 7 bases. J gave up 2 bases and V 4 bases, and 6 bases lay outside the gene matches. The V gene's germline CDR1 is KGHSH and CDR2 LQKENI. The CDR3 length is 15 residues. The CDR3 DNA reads TGTGCCAGCTCACGGGACAGCAAAGCCACAGATACGCAGTATTTT. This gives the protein CASSRDSKATDTQYF.

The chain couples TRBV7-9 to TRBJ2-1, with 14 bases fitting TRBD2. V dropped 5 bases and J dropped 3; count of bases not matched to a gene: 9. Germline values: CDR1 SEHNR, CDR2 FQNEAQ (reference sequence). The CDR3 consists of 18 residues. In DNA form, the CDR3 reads TGTGCCAGCAGCGCCGGACTAGCGGGGGGCATATACTACAATGAGCAGTTCTTC. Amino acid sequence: CASSAGLAGGIYYNEQFF. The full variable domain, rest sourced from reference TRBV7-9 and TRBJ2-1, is DTGVSQNPRHKITKRGQNVTFRCDPISEHNRLYWYRQTLGQGPEFLTYFQNEAQLEKSRLLSDRFSAERPKGSFSTLEIQRTEQGDSAMYLCASSAGLAGGIYYNEQFFGPGTRLTVL.

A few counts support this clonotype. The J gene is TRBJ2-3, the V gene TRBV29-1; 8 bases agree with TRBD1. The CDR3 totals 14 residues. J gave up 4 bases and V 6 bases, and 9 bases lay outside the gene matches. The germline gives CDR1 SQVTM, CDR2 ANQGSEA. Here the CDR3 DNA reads TGCAGCGTGTGGACAGGGTCTAGAGCAGATACGCAGTATTTT. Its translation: CSVWTGSRADTQYF.

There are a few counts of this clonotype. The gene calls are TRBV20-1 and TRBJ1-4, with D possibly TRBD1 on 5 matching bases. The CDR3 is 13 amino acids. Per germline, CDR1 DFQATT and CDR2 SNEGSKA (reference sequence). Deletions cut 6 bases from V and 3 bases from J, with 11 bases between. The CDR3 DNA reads TGCAGTGCCTCCAGGGACCCTAATGAAAAACTGTTTTTT. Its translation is CSASRDPNEKLFF.

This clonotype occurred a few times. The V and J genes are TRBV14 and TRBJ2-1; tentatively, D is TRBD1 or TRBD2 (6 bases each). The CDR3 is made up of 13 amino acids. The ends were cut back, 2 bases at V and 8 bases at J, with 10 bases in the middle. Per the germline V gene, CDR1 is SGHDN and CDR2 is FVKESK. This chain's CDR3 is CASSQMRGDEQFF. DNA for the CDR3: TGTGCCAGCAGCCAAATGAGGGGGGATGAGCAGTTCTTC.

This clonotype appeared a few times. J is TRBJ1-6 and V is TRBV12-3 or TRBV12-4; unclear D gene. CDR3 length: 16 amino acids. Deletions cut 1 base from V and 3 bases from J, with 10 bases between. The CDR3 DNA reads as TGTGCCAGCAGTTTAGGTCGGGGAGTCTATAATTCACCCCTCCACTTT. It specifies CASSLGRGVYNSPLHF.

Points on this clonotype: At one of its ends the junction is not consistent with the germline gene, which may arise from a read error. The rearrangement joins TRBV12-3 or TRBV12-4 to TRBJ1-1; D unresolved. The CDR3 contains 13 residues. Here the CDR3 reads CTSGENGDTEAFF. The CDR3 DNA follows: TGTACCAGCGGGGAGAATGGGGACACTGAAGCTTTCTTT.

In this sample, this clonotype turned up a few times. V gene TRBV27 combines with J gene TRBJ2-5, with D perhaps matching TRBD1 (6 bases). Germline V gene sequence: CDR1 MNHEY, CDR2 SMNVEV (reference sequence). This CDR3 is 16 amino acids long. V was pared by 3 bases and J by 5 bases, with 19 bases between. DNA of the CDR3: TGTGCCAGCAGTTTCTCTGCAGGGGAAAAGGCGGAGACCCAGTACTTC. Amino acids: CASSFSAGEKAETQYF.

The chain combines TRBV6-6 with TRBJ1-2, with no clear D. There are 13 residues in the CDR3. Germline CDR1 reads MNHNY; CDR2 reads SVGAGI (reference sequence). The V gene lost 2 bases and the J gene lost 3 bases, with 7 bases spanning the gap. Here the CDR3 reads CASSYQEDYGYTF. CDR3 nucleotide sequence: TGTGCCAGCAGTTACCAGGAGGACTATGGCTACACCTTC.

The CDR3 coding sequence is TGCAGCGTTGTCTTCGGGGAGTACGAGCAGTACTTC. Amino acid sequence: CSVVFGEYEQYF. This chain connects TRBV29-1 to TRBJ2-7; a weak D match, TRBD2 (5 bases). Between the trimmed V and J ends, which lost 4 bases and 4 bases, there was a span of 11 bases. The CDR3 is 12 amino acids. Germline V CDR1 and CDR2: SQVTM, ANQGSEA.

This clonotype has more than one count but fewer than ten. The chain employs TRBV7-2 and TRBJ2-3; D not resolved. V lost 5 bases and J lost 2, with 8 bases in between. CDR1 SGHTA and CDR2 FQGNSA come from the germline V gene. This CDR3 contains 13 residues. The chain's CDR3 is CASSPSITDTQYF. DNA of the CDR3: TGTGCCAGCAGCCCCTCAATCACAGATACGCAGTATTTT.

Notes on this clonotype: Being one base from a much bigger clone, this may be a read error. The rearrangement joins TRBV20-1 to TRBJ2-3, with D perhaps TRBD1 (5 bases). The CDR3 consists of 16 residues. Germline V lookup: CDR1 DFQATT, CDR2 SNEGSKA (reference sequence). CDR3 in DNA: TGCAGTGCTAGAGCTCTCTGGGTGGAAGGCACAGGTACGCAGTATTTT. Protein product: CSARALWVEGTGTQYF.